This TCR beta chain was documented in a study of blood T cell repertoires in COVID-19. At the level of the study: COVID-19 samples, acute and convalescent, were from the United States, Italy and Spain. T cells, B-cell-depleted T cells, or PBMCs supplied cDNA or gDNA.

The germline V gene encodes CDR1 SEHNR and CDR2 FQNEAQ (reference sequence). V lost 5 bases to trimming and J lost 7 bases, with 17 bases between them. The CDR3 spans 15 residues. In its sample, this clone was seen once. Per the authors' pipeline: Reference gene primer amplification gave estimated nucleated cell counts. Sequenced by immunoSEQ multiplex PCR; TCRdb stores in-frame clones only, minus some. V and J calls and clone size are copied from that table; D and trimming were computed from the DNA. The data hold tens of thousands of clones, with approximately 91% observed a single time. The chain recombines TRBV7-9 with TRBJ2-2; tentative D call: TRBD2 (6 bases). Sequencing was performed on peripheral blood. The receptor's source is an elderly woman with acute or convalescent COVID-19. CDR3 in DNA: TGTGCCAGCAGCCGAAATCGACTAGGGAGCGGGGAGCTGTTTTTT. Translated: CASSRNRLGSGELFF.